The rows below give T cell receptor beta chains drawn from one sample of a study of T cell changes during pregnancy in multiple sclerosis. Produced via immunoSEQ multiplex PCR; TCRdb's table is partial and in-frame only. The data hold roughly 50,000 clones, with more than 85% observed a single time. The sequences come from peripheral blood, collected after pregnancy. These receptors were obtained from a female donor in good health, enrolled as a control in a pregnancy study. Each CDR3 is given with its conserved first and last residue. D genes are given only for firm matches. The size entry is marked missing in some rows and otherwise reads once, few, many or a size class.

j_call v_call d_call clone_size cdr3_nt cdr3_aa
TRBJ1-4 TRBV6-1 NA NA TGTGCCAGCAGTGCACTAGCAACTAATGAAAAACTGTTTTTT CASSALATNEKLFF
TRBJ1-3 TRBV28 NA NA TGTGCCAGCAGTTTCGACCGGGTTGTTGGAAACACCATATATTTT CASSFDRVVGNTIYF
TRBJ2-2 TRBV10-1 TRBD2 NA TGCGCCAGCAGTGAATCAAGCGGGAGCTTGACCGGGGAGCTGTTTTTT CASSESSGSLTGELFF
TRBJ2-2 TRBV12-5 NA NA TGTGCTAGTGAATTACAGGGATCCGGGGAGCTGTTTTTT CASELQGSGELFF
TRBJ2-3 TRBV25-1 TRBD1 NA TGTGCCAGCAGGACAGGGGGCACAGATACGCAGTATTTT CASRTGGTDTQYF
TRBJ2-6 TRBV4-3 NA once TGCGCCAGCAGCCAAGAGCTCGGGGTTGGGGCCAACGTCCTGACTTTC CASSQELGVGANVLTF
TRBJ2-2 TRBV7-6 TRBD1 NA TGTGCCAGCAGCTCCCGGGACAGAAACACCGGGGAGCTGTTTTTT CASSSRDRNTGELFF
TRBJ1-3 TRBV19 NA NA TGTGCCAGTAGTATATCAGGTTACTCTGGAAACACCATATATTTT CASSISGYSGNTIYF
TRBJ2-7 TRBV7-9 NA NA TGTGCCAGCAGCTTAGCGGGGCAGAGTTACGAGCAGTACTTC CASSLAGQSYEQYF
TRBJ1-1 TRBV19 NA NA TGTGCCAGTAGTATTGGGCAGATGAACACTGAAGCTTTCTTT CASSIGQMNTEAFF
TRBJ2-7 TRBV7-2 TRBD2 NA TGTGCCAGCAGCTGGGGGGGTAGCGGGAGGCCTTCCTACGAGCAGTACTTC CASSWGGSGRPSYEQYF
TRBJ1-2 TRBV28 NA NA TGTGCCAGCAGTATACAGGGTAACTATGGCTACACCTTC CASSIQGNYGYTF
TRBJ2-7 TRBV5-1 NA NA TGCGCCAGCAGCTTGGAAGGGCAGGGGACCGACGAGCAGTACTTC CASSLEGQGTDEQYF
TRBJ1-2 TRBV2 NA NA TGTGCCAGCAGTGAAGCGTCCAGGGTAGGTGGCTACACCTTC CASSEASRVGGYTF
TRBJ2-3 TRBV6-1 TRBD2 NA TGTGCCAGCAGTGAATTCGGCGGGAGGTATACAGATACGCAGTATTTT CASSEFGGRYTDTQYF
TRBJ2-3 TRBV6-6 NA NA TGTGCCAGCAGTTACTCGAGCCTACAGTACACAGATACGCAGTATTTT CASSYSSLQYTDTQYF
TRBJ1-6 TRBV5-1 NA NA TGCGCCAGCAGCTTGCAGGTCGTCGGTTCACCCCTCCACTTT CASSLQVVGSPLHF
TRBJ1-2 TRBV6-5 NA NA TGTGCCAGCAGTTACGCCGGGAGTTATGGCTACACCTTC CASSYAGSYGYTF
TRBJ2-1 TRBV4-3 NA NA TGCGCCAGCAGCGCGTCTCGACTAGCAGGGGACAATGAGCAGTTCTTC CASSASRLAGDNEQFF
TRBJ1-1 TRBV28 NA NA TGTGCCAGCAGTCCATTCGGACAGAACACTGAAGCTTTCTTT CASSPFGQNTEAFF
TRBJ2-2 TRBV19 NA NA TGTGCCAGTAGTGTCCCCAGGGCCCAGCCCGGGGAGCTGTTTTTT CASSVPRAQPGELFF
TRBJ2-2 TRBV6-4 TRBD1 NA TGTGCCAGCTCTCCGGGACAGAGCCCCGGGGAGCTGTTTTTT CASSPGQSPGELFF
TRBJ2-7 TRBV5-4 TRBD2 NA TGTGCCAGCAGCGACGGCGGGGGGGCCTACGAGCAGTACTTC CASSDGGGAYEQYF
TRBJ1-2 TRBV5-1 NA NA TGCGCCAGCAGCTTGGACAGGGCCGAGGGCTACACCTTC CASSLDRAEGYTF
TRBJ1-3 TRBV30 TRBD1 NA TGTGCCTGGAACCGAGGGACAGGGCGAGCTGGAAACACCATATATTTT CAWNRGTGRAGNTIYF
TRBJ2-7 TRBV7-2 TRBD2 once TGTGCCAGCAGCTTAGCCACTAGCGGGAGGGCCGAGCAGTACTTC CASSLATSGRAEQYF
TRBJ1-1 TRBV28 NA few TGTGCCAGCATCCCGTCCGGAGGAAACACTGAAGCTTTCTTT CASIPSGGNTEAFF
TRBJ2-3 TRBV29-1 TRBD2 NA TGCAGCGGTTGGGGGGGTACAGATACGCAGTATTTT CSGWGGTDTQYF
TRBJ2-7 TRBV6-5 NA NA TGTGCCAGCAGTAAACAGGGCTACGAGCAGTACTTC CASSKQGYEQYF
TRBJ2-7 TRBV19 NA NA TGTGCCAGACCCGTCCCGGGACTTTCTTTCACCACCTACGAGCAGTACTTC CARPVPGLSFTTYEQYF
TRBJ2-2 TRBV6-4 NA NA TGTGCCAGCAGTGAGGAGGGGACGAACACCGGGGAGCTGTTTTTT CASSEEGTNTGELFF